The source of this T cell receptor beta chain is a study of T cell changes during pregnancy in multiple sclerosis. Measured with immunoSEQ multiplex PCR; TCRdb has only the in-frame clones, and not every one. The sample lists around 69,000 clones, approximately 92% occurring once. V dropped 5 bases and J dropped 2 bases, with 8 bases sitting between them. There are 13 residues in the CDR3. The germline V gene has CDR1 MDHEN and CDR2 SYDVKM. Specimen: peripheral blood, collected in the third trimester of pregnancy. The chain employs TRBV28 and TRBJ2-3, with D unclear. This TCR was recovered from a female donor in good health, enrolled as a control in a pregnancy study. In nucleotides, the CDR3 is TGTGCCAGCAGTCCCCCTTTCACAGATACGCAGTATTTT. Protein sequence: CASSPPFTDTQYF. Full variable domain (rest looked up from reference TRBV28 and TRBJ2-3): DVKVTQSSRYLVKRTGEKVFLECVQDMDHENMFWYRQDPGLGLRLIYFSYDVKMKEKGDIPEGYSVSREKKERFSLILESASTNQTSMYLCASSPPFTDTQYFGPGTRLTVL.